The 29 T cell receptor beta chains below all came from one sample that was sequenced in a study of Ad26.COV2.S vaccination and SARS-CoV-2 variants. Generated by immunoSEQ multiplex PCR, the TCRdb table keeps only in-frame clones and is missing some. In the table there are about 480,000 clones, approximately 90% of which are singletons. The treatment is: approximately 18 received Ad26.COV2.S at low or high dose, single or two shots; five or six received placebo; per-sample allocation not given. Material that was analyzed had been drawn on day 63 after the first vaccine or placebo injection. The sequences come from peripheral blood, collected in a trial of Ad26.COV2.S vaccine versus placebo. Source of these receptors: a person between 18 and 60 years old who received the Ad26.COV2.S COVID-19 vaccine or a placebo.

This clone was seen once. CDR3 protein: CASSLTAVVTGELFF. As DNA, the CDR3 is TGTGCCAGCAGCTTAACAGCGGTCGTGACCGGGGAGCTGTTTTTT. V is TRBV7-8 and J is TRBJ2-2, with a weak D call TRBD2 (5 bases). Germline CDR1 is SGHVS and CDR2 is FQNEAQ. With 2 bases removed from V and 5 bases from J, the gap between germline ends came to 12 bases. The CDR3 has 15 amino acids.

V and J are TRBV7-3 and TRBJ2-1, with D tentatively TRBD2 (6 bases). CDR3 size: 13 residues. CDR1 and CDR2 from the germline V gene are SGHTA and FQGTGA. Trimming pared 8 bases from V and 4 bases from J, leaving 12 bases between. The CDR3 coding sequence is TGTGCCAGCGGGACTGGCCTTTACAATGAGCAGTTCTTC. Protein sequence: CASGTGLYNEQFF.

The chain couples TRBV19 to TRBJ2-3, with 8 bases aligning to TRBD2. Trimming cost V 7 bases and J 3 bases; bases outside gene matches: 9. The CDR3 loop spans 15 amino acids. Germline CDR1 LNHDA, CDR2 SQIVND (reference sequence). The CDR3 DNA is TGTGCCAGTAATGGAGCGGGAGTCGGGACAGATACGCAGTATTTT. It codes for CASNGAGVGTDTQYF.

The rearrangement uses TRBV27 and TRBJ2-7, with 12 bases lining up with TRBD2. Germline V gene sequence: CDR1 MNHEY, CDR2 SMNVEV (reference sequence). J gave up 3 bases and V 4 bases, and 1 base lay outside the gene matches. The CDR3 loop spans 14 amino acids. This chain's CDR3 is CASSSGLAGYEQYF. The CDR3 DNA reads TGTGCCAGCAGTTCGGGACTAGCGGGCTACGAGCAGTACTTC.

The chain links TRBV7-3 to TRBJ2-5; 10 nucleotides match TRBD1. This CDR3 contains 14 residues. Germline V gene sequence: CDR1 SGHTA, CDR2 FQGTGA. Trimming at V came to 5 bases and at J to 5 bases, leaving 5 bases not matched to a gene. This chain's CDR3 is CASSMTGGVETQYF. Written as DNA, the CDR3 is TGTGCCAGCAGCATGACAGGGGGCGTTGAGACCCAGTACTTC. Filled out from reference TRBV7-3 and TRBJ2-5, the complete variable domain reads GAGVSQTPSNKVTEKGKYVELRCDPISGHTALYWYRQSLGQGPEFLIYFQGTGAADDSGLPNDRFFAVRPEGSVSTLKIQRTERGDSAVYLCASSMTGGVETQYFGPGTRLLVL.

The V call is TRBV28, the J call TRBJ1-2; D may be TRBD1 (6 bases). Germline CDR1 reads MDHEN; CDR2 reads SYDVKM. This CDR3 spans 14 amino acids. V lost 1 base to trimming and J lost 7 bases, with 13 bases between them. For the CDR3, the DNA is TGTGCCAGCAGTTTATACAGGGTGCTCAGTGGCTACACCTTC. Translation: CASSLYRVLSGYTF.

The rearrangement uses TRBV2 and TRBJ2-1; D uncertain. Trimming stripped 0 bases from V and 13 bases from J, with 13 bases between. This CDR3 has 13 amino acids. Germline CDR1 reads SNHLY; CDR2 reads FYNNEI. In DNA form, the CDR3 reads TGTGCCAGCAGTGAAGCCTACCAGACACGACAGTTCTTC. Translated: CASSEAYQTRQFF.

V and J are TRBV30 and TRBJ2-2; D is possibly TRBD1 (6 bases). Germline V gene lookup returns CDR1 GTSNPN and CDR2 SVGIG (reference sequence). Between the trimmed V and J ends, which lost 0 bases and 0 bases, there was a span of 11 bases. The length of the CDR3 is 16 residues. The CDR3 region has the DNA TGTGCCTGGAGTGTACGAGGGGGACCGAACACCGGGGAGCTGTTTTTT. Translated, it gives CAWSVRGGPNTGELFF.

The V and J genes are TRBV6-5 and TRBJ2-3, with TRBD1 matching over 7 bases. Trimming at V came to 8 bases and at J to 6 bases, leaving 11 bases not matched to a gene. The CDR3 extends over 14 amino acids. Germline V CDR1 and CDR2: MNHEY, SVGAGI. CDR3 protein: CASGSEGASDTQYF. CDR3 bases: TGTGCCAGCGGGAGCGAGGGGGCGTCGGATACGCAGTATTTT.

Only one count was recorded for this clone. The rearrangement uses TRBV7-8 and TRBJ1-4, with D perhaps TRBD1 (6 bases). The CDR3 contains 14 residues. V shed 1 base and J shed 16 bases, with 19 bases lying between them. CDR1 is SGHVS, CDR2 FQNEAQ, per germline. In nucleotides, the CDR3 is TGTGCCAGCAGCTTAGTCCCCGGGACAACGGATAAGTTTTTT. It yields the protein CASSLVPGTTDKFF.

This clone was detected a few times. The V gene is TRBV19, the J gene TRBJ1-3; no clear D gene. This CDR3 has 14 amino acids. In germline, CDR1 is LNHDA, CDR2 SQIVND (reference sequence). V lost 5 bases to trimming and J lost 2 bases, with 10 bases between them. CDR3 sequence (DNA): TGTGCCAGTAGTCCAGACATAACTGGAAACACCATATATTTT. Translating it yields CASSPDITGNTIYF.

This rearrangement joins TRBV10-3 to TRBJ2-7; maybe TRBD1 (7 bases). The CDR3 has 13 residues. CDR1 and CDR2 from the germline V gene are ENHRY and SYGVKD. The V end lost 8 bases, the J end lost 6 bases, and 17 bases lay between the germline ends. Here the CDR3 DNA reads TGTGCCATCGGGACATCAGGGGGGACCGAGCAGTACTTC. Protein: CAIGTSGGTEQYF.

The CDR3 nucleotides are TGTGCCACCAGCCAACCATCGGGGGGCGCGGGCCAGTACTTC. Residues: CATSQPSGGAGQYF. The V call is TRBV15, the J call TRBJ2-5; D is perhaps TRBD2 (7 bases). V was cut by 5 bases and J by 10 bases, with 20 bases left in between. CDR1 LNHNV and CDR2 YYDKDF come from the germline V gene (reference sequence). This CDR3 is 14 amino acids long. Variable domain in full (rest from reference TRBV15 and TRBJ2-5): DAMVIQNPRYQVTQFGKPVTLSCSQTLNHNVMYWYQQKSSQAPKLLFHYYDKDFNNEADTPDNFQSRRPNTSFCFLDIRSPGLGDTAMYLCATSQPSGGAGQYFGPGTRLLVL.

The chain joins TRBV4-3 to TRBJ1-2; perhaps TRBD1 as D (5 bases). This CDR3 has 17 amino acids. Germline assignment: CDR1 LGHNA and CDR2 YSLEER. V lost 2 bases, J lost 4 bases, and 20 bases lay in between. The CDR3, as DNA: TGCGCCAGCAGCCAACGCAGCAGAAATCTGGGGGGCTATGGCTACACCTTC. Its translation: CASSQRSRNLGGYGYTF.

The chain recombines TRBV9 with TRBJ2-1, with 8 bases aligning to TRBD2. CDR3 size: 16 residues. Germline CDR1 SGDLS, CDR2 YYNGEE. Germline trimming cut 4 bases from V and 6 bases from J; bases unmatched to any gene: 12. CDR3 in amino acids: CASSPHGAGGPNEQFF. The CDR3, as DNA: TGTGCCAGCAGCCCGCACGGCGCGGGAGGACCCAATGAGCAGTTCTTC.

The V and J genes are TRBV25-1 and TRBJ2-3; 7 bases are shared with TRBD2. In germline, CDR1 is MGHDK, CDR2 SYGVNS. With V trimmed by 3 bases and J by 4 bases, 7 bases remained unmatched. The CDR3 covers 15 residues. The CDR3 bases are TGTGCCAGCAGTGATTCTGGCGGGAGCGCAGATACGCAGTATTTT. It specifies CASSDSGGSADTQYF.

This clone was observed a handful of times. Here the CDR3 reads CASSSIAGGNTGELFF. The DNA for the CDR3 is TGTGCCAGCAGTTCGATAGCGGGGGGAAACACCGGGGAGCTGTTTTTT. The chain employs TRBV27 and TRBJ2-2; 10 bases are a match to TRBD2. From germline, CDR1 is MNHEY and CDR2 SMNVEV (reference sequence). Losses at the gene ends were 4 bases for V and 2 bases for J; bases not matched to a gene: 4. The CDR3 extends over 16 amino acids.

To note about this clone: The junction departs from germline at one end; a sequencing error may be responsible. The chain recombines TRBV7-8 with TRBJ2-7, with TRBD2 as a possible D gene (5 bases). Germline V gives CDR1 SGHVS, CDR2 FQNEAQ. The CDR3 has 13 residues. The CDR3 spells CASSLAALYEQYF. CDR3 coding DNA: TGTGCCAGCAGCCTAGCTGCCCTCTACGAGCAGTACTTC.

CDR3 region: CSVGASGRGAEQYF. DNA of the CDR3: TGCAGCGTTGGGGCTAGCGGGAGGGGTGCAGAGCAGTACTTC. The genes are TRBV29-1 and TRBJ2-7; 12 bases are a match to TRBD2. CDR1 SQVTM and CDR2 ANQGSEA come from the germline V gene. The CDR3 has 14 residues. After removal of 4 bases from V and 7 bases from J, the junction contained 8 bases not matched to a gene.

The V gene is TRBV28, the J gene TRBJ2-4, with 11 nucleotides matching TRBD1. In germline, CDR1 is MDHEN, CDR2 SYDVKM. The junction had 9 bases not matched to a gene; V was cut back by 2 bases and J by 6 bases. The CDR3 has 17 amino acids. The CDR3 DNA reads TGTGCCAGCAGTTTACCACTCGGACAGGGGGCGGCAAACATTCAGTACTTC. It translates to CASSLPLGQGAANIQYF.

This clone has a single count. The rearrangement links TRBV5-4 to TRBJ2-3; 12 bases map to TRBD2. The CDR3 contains 17 residues. Germline lookup yields CDR1 SGHNT and CDR2 YYREEE (reference sequence). The trim removed 0 bases at V and 2 bases at J, leaving 4 bases unmatched. The CDR3 sequence: CASSLGLAGGNTDTQYF. The CDR3 region has the DNA TGTGCCAGCAGCTTGGGTCTAGCGGGAGGGAACACAGATACGCAGTATTTT.

The DNA of the CDR3 is TGTGCCAGCAGCGTACAGTTCAATAACAGGGTGAACGAGCAGTACTTC. Encoded protein: CASSVQFNNRVNEQYF. The V gene is TRBV9, the J gene TRBJ2-7; D perhaps matches TRBD1 (6 bases). V was cut by 1 base and J by 5 bases, with 19 bases left in between. In germline, CDR1 is SGDLS, CDR2 YYNGEE. CDR3 size: 16 residues.

This clone was seen a few times. The chain recombines TRBV6-1 with TRBJ2-7; D is uncertain. Looked up from germline, CDR1 is MNHNS and CDR2 is SASEGT. Trimming shortened V by 2 bases and J by 3 bases, and 2 bases separated the two germline ends. There are 11 residues in the CDR3. The chain's CDR3 is CASSENYEQYF. The CDR3 DNA reads as TGTGCCAGCAGTGAAAACTACGAGCAGTACTTC.

As DNA, the CDR3 is TGCGCCAGCAGCCAAAATTCCAGGAGCACGAACACCGGGGAGCTGTTTTTT. Translated, it gives CASSQNSRSTNTGELFF. The chain couples TRBV4-3 to TRBJ2-2; D remains ambiguous. Germline V CDR1 and CDR2: LGHNA, YSLEER. The V and J ends lost 2 bases and 0 bases respectively, with 13 bases between them. This CDR3 has 17 residues.

In this sample, this clone turned up once. This rearrangement joins TRBV6-5 to TRBJ1-1; D possibly corresponds to TRBD1 (6 bases). This CDR3 region has 15 residues. Germline V gives CDR1 MNHEY, CDR2 SVGAGI. V shed 4 bases and J shed 4 bases, with 16 bases lying between them. This CDR3 reads CASSLGRQESTEAFF. DNA for the CDR3: TGTGCCAGCAGTTTGGGGCGACAGGAGAGCACTGAAGCTTTCTTT.

J is TRBJ2-1 and V is TRBV5-4, with a weak D call TRBD2 (7 bases). The CDR3 sequence is 15 residues long. Germline V gene sequence: CDR1 SGHNT, CDR2 YYREEE (reference sequence). Trimming removed 2 bases from V and 7 bases from J, with 16 bases in between. CDR3 bases: TGTGCCAGCAGCTTAGGGGGAGGGCCCGGGAATGAGCAGTTCTTC. Its translation is CASSLGGGPGNEQFF.

The CDR3 nucleotides are TGCGCCAGCAGCAATAAGGTAGCGGGAGGGCCGCGGGATACGCAGTATTTT. Protein: CASSNKVAGGPRDTQYF. This chain joins TRBV5-1 and TRBJ2-3; TRBD2 agrees at 11 bases. The CDR3 is 17 residues long. Germline V CDR1 and CDR2: SGHRS, YFSETQ. Trimming removed 4 bases from V and 6 bases from J; junction bases left unmatched: 13.

The gene calls are TRBV5-1 and TRBJ2-1; D might be TRBD1 or TRBD2, each matching 5 bases. The V end was cut by 3 bases, the J end by 7 bases, with 14 bases between. CDR1 SGHRS and CDR2 YFSETQ come from the germline V gene. CDR3 length: 14 residues. The CDR3: CASSSWGSGNEQFF. CDR3 sequence (DNA): TGCGCCAGCAGCTCATGGGGGTCGGGGAATGAGCAGTTCTTC. Using reference TRBV5-1 and TRBJ2-1 for the parts outside the CDR3, the full variable domain is KAGVTQTPRYLIKTRGQQVTLSCSPISGHRSVSWYQQTPGQGLQFLFEYFSETQRNKGNFPGRFSGRQFSNSRSEMNVSTLELGDSALYLCASSSWGSGNEQFFGPGTRLTVL.

The V gene is TRBV5-4, the J gene TRBJ2-5, with unresolved D. V was shortened by 0 bases and J by 3 bases, with 9 bases between the two germline ends. Germline V lookup: CDR1 SGHNT, CDR2 YYREEE (reference sequence). There are 14 residues in the CDR3. For the CDR3, the DNA is TGTGCCAGCAGCTTGGGGGGATTTGAAGAGACCCAGTACTTC. Protein sequence: CASSLGGFEETQYF. Full variable domain (outside the CDR3, taken from reference TRBV5-4 and TRBJ2-5): ETGVTQSPTHLIKTRGQQVTLRCSSQSGHNTVSWYQQALGQGPQFIFQYYREEENGRGNFPPRFSGLQFPNYSSELNVNALELDDSALYLCASSLGGFEETQYFGPGTRLLVL.